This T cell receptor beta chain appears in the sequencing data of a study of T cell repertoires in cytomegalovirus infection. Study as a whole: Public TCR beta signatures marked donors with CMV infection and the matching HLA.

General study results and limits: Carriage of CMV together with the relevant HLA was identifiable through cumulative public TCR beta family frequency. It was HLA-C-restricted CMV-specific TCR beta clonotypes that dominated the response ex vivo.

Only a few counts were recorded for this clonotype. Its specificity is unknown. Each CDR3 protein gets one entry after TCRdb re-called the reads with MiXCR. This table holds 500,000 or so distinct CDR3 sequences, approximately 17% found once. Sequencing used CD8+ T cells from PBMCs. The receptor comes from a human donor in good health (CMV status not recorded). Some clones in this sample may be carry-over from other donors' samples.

The CDR3 region has the DNA TGTGCCAGCAGCGCTCGACCCGTCCCGAAGGAGACCCAGTACTTC. Protein product: CASSARPVPKETQYF. This rearrangement joins TRBV9 to TRBJ2-5, with D unclear. Trimming took off 3 bases at V and 5 bases at J, with 17 bases between the two ends. The CDR3 is made up of 15 amino acids. Per germline, CDR1 SGDLS and CDR2 YYNGEE.